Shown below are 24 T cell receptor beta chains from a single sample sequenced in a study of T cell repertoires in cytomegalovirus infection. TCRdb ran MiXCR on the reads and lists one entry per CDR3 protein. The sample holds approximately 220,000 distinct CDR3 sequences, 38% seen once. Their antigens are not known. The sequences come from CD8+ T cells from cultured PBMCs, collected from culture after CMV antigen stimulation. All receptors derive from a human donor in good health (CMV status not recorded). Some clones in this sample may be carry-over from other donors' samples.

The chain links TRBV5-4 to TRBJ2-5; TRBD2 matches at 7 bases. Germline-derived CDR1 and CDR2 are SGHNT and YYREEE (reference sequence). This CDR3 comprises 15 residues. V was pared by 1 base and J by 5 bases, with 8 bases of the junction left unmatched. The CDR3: CASSLMREMMETQYF. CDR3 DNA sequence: TGTGCCAGCAGCTTGATGCGGGAGATGATGGAGACCCAGTACTTC.

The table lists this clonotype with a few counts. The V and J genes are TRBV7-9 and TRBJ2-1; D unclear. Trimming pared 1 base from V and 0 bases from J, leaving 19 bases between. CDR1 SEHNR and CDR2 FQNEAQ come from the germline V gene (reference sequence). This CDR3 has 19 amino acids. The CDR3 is CASSLGPHTAPSSYNEQFF. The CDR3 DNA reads TGTGCCAGCAGCTTAGGGCCCCATACGGCTCCGAGCTCCTACAATGAGCAGTTCTTC.

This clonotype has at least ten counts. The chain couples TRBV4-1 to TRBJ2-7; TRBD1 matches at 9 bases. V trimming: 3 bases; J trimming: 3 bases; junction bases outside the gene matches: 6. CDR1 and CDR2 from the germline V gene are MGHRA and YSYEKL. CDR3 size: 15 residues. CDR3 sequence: CASSQDRGPYYEQYF. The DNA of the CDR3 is TGCGCCAGCAGCCAGGACAGGGGTCCTTACTACGAGCAGTACTTC.

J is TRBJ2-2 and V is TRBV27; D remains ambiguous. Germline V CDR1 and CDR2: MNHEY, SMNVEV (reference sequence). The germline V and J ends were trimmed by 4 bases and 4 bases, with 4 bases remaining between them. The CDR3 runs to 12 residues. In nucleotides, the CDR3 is TGTGCCAGCAGTTACAGCACCGGGGAGCTGTTTTTT. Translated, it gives CASSYSTGELFF.

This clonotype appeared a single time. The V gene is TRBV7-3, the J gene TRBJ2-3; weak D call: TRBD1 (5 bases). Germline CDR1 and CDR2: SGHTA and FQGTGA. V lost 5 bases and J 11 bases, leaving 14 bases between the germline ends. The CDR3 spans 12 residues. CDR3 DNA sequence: TGTGCCAGCAGCGATTTGACAGATGAGCAGTATTTT. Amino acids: CASSDLTDEQYF.

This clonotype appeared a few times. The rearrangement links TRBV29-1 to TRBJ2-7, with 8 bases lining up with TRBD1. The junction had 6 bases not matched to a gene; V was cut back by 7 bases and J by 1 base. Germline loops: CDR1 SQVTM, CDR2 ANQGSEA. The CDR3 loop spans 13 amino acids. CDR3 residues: CSGRDRTSYEQYF. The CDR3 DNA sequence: TGCAGCGGCCGGGACAGGACTTCCTACGAGCAGTACTTC.

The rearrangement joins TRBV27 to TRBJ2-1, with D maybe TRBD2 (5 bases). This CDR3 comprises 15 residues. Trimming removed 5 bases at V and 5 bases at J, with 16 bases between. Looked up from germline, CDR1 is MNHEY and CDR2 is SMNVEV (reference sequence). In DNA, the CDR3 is TGTGCCAGCAGTCGGGGAGAGGTCCCGAACAATGAGCAGTTCTTC. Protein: CASSRGEVPNNEQFF.

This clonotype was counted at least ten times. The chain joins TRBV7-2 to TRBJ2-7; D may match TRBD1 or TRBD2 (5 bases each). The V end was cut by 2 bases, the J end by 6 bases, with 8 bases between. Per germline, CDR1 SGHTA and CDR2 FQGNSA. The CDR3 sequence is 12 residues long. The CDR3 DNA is TGTGCCAGCAGCTTATCGGGGCCCGAGCAGTACTTC. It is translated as CASSLSGPEQYF.

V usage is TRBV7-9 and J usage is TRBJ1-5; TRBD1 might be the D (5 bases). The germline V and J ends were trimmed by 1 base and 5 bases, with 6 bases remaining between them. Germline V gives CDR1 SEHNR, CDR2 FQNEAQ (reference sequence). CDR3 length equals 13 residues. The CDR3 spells CASSLEGHQPQHF. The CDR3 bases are TGTGCCAGCAGCTTAGAGGGGCATCAGCCCCAGCATTTT.

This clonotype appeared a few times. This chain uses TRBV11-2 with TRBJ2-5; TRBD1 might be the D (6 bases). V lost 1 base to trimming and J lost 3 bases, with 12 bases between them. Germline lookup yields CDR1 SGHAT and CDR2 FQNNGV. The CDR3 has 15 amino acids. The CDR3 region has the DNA TGTGCCAGCAGCTTAGCCGGACAGACAAAAGAGACCCAGTACTTC. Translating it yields CASSLAGQTKETQYF.

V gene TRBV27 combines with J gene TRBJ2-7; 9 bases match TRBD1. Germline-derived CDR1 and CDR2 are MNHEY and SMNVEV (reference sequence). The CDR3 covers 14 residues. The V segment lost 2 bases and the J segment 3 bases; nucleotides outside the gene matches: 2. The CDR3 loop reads CASSLGTGYYEQYF. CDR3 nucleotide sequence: TGTGCCAGCAGTTTAGGGACAGGGTACTACGAGCAGTACTTC.

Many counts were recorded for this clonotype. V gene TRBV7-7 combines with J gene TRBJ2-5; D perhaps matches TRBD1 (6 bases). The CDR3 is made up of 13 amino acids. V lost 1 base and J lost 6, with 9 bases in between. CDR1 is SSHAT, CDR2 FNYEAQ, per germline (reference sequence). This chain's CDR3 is CASSLEQGKTQYF. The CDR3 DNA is TGTGCCAGCAGCTTAGAACAGGGAAAGACCCAGTACTTC.

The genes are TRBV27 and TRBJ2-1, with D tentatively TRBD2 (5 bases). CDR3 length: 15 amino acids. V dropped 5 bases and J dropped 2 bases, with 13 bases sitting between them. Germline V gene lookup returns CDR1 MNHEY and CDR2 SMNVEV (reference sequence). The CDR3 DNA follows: TGTGCCAGCAGTGCCCAACTAGGGACCTACAATGAGCAGTTCTTC. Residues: CASSAQLGTYNEQFF.

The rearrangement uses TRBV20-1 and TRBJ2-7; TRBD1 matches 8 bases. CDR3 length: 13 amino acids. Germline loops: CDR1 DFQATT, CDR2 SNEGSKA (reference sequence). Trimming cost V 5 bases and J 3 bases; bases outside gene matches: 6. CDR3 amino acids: CSADRGGGYEQYF. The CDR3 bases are TGCAGTGCTGACAGGGGTGGAGGCTACGAGCAGTACTTC.

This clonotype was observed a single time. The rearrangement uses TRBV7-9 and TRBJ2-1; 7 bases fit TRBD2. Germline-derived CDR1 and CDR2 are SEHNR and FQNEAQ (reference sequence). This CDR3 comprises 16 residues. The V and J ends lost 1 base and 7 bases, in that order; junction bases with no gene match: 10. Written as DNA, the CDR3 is TGTGCCAGCAGCTTAGTTATTGTGGCGGGAGCAAATGAGCAGTTCTTC. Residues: CASSLVIVAGANEQFF.

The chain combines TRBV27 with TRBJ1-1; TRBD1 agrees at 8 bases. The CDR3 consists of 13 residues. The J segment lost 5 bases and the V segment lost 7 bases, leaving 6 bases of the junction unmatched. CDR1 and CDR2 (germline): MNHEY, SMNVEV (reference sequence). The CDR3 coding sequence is TGTGCCAGCAAGGACAGGGCGAGGACTGAAGCTTTCTTT. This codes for CASKDRARTEAFF.

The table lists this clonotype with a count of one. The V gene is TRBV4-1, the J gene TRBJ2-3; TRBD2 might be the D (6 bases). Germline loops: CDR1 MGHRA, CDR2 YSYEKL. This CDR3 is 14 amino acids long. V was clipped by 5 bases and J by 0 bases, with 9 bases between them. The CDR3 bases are TGCGCCAGCAGCACCGGGACTAGCACAGATACGCAGTATTTT. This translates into CASSTGTSTDTQYF.

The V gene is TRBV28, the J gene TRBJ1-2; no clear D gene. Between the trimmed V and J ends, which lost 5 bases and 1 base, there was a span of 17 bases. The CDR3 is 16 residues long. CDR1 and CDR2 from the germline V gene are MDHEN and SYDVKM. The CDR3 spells CASSLPRQTYNYGYTF. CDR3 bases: TGTGCCAGCAGTCTCCCCCGCCAGACGTATAACTATGGCTACACCTTC.

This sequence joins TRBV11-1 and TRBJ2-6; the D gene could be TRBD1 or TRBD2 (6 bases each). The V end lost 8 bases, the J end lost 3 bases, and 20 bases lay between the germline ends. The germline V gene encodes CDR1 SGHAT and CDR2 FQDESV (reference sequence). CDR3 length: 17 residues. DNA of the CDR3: TGTGCCAGCCTCAAGGAGGGGGGCGACCTTGGGGCCAACGTCCTGACTTTC. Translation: CASLKEGGDLGANVLTF.

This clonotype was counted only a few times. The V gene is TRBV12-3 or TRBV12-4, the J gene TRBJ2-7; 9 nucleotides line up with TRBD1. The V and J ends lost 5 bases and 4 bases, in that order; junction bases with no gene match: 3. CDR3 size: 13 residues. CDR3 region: CASSEGQGYEQYF. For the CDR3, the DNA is TGTGCCAGCAGTGAGGGACAGGGTTACGAGCAGTACTTC.

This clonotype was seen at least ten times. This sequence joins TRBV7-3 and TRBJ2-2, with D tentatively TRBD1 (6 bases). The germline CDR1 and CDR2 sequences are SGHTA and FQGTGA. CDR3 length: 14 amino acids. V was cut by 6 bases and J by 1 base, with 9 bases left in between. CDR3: CASSSGQNTGELFF. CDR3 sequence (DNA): TGTGCCAGCAGTTCGGGACAGAACACCGGGGAGCTGTTTTTT.

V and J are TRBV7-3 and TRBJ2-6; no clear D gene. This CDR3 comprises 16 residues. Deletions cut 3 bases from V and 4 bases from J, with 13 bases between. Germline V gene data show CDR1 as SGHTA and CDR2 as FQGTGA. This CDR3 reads CASSFLHLGGANVLTF. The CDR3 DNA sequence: TGTGCCAGCAGCTTCCTACATTTGGGGGGGGCCAACGTCCTGACTTTC.

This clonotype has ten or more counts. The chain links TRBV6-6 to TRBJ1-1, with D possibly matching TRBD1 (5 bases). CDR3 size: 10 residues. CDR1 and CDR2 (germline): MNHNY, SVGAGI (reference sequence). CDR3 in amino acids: CATGDFEAFF. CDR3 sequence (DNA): TGTGCGACCGGGGACTTCGAAGCTTTCTTT.

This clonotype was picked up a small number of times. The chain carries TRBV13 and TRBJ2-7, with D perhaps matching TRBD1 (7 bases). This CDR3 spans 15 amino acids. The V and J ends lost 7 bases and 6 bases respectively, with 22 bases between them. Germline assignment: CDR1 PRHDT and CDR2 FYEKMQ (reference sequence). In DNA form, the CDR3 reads TGTGCCAGCAACCTTTATGGGACAGCCGGGAGCGAGCAGTACTTC. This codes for CASNLYGTAGSEQYF.